The table lists the clone carrying this TCR beta chain with many counts. Its antigen is as yet unknown. These data are taken from a study of T cells after yellow fever vaccination. Study outcomes and limitations: A secondary response was less intense yet reached its peak sooner, at day 5 versus 15. The study re-detected most primary-vaccination clones after the booster (roughly 95% CD4, around 89% CD8).

5'RACE template switching generated TCR cDNA, adding a universal primer site and UMIs. TCRdb itself ran the 5' RACE reads through MiXCR, one entry per CDR3 protein. The sample gives about 110,000 distinct CDR3 sequences, 8.4% of which show up once; around 25% is in the top ten. The ends were cut back, 3 bases at V and 6 bases at J, with 10 bases in the middle. CDR3 length: 13 residues. Looked up from germline, CDR1 is MDHEN and CDR2 is SYDVKM. Sequences were derived from CD8+ T cells sorted from PBMCs, sampled 45 days after the yellow fever booster vaccination. The receptor was isolated from a man aged 30-40 years who received the YFV17D yellow fever vaccine. The gene calls are TRBV28 and TRBJ2-3, with unresolved D. CDR3 nucleotides: TGTGCCAGCAGTTTCCAGCTGACCGATACGCAGTATTTT. Its protein product is CASSFQLTDTQYF.